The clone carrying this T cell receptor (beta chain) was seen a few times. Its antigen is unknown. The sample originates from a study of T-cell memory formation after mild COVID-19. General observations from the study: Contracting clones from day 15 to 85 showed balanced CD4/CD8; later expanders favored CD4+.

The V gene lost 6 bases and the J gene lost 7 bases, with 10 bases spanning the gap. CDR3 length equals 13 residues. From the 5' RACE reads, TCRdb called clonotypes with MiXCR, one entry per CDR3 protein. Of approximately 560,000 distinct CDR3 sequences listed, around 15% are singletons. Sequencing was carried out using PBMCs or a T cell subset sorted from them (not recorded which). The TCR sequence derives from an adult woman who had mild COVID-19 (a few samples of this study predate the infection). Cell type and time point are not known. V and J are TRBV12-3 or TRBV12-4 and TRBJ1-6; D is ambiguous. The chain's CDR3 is CASSQGGNSPLHF. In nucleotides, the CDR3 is TGTGCCAGCAGCCAAGGCGGCAATTCACCCCTCCACTTT.